The 2 T cell receptor beta chains below come from one sample, sequenced in a study of cytomegalovirus exposure and HLA in healthy donors. The PCR contained 60 Vbeta and 13 Jbeta primers. Assay used: immunoSEQ multiplex PCR; TCRdb lists only in-frame clones, some missing. The sample records about 96,000 clones, around 74% being singletons. Sequenced input: PBMCs. Source of these receptors: a woman in her sixties or seventies in good health and CMV-seropositive.

CDR3 sequence reads: CASSPRTGHNEQFF. The CDR3 nucleotides are TGTGCCAGCAGCCCACGGACAGGACACAATGAGCAGTTCTTC. The chain uses TRBV11-2 and TRBJ2-1; 7 bases fit TRBD1. V dropped 5 bases and J dropped 5; count of bases not matched to a gene: 6. The CDR3 runs to 14 residues. From germline, CDR1 is SGHAT and CDR2 FQNNGV.

The chain uses TRBV5-5 and TRBJ1-5; D might be TRBD1 (6 bases). V lost 2 bases and J lost 0, with 12 bases in between. Germline lookup yields CDR1 SGHKS and CDR2 YYEKEE (reference sequence). This CDR3 comprises 16 residues. In DNA form, the CDR3 reads TGTGCCAGCAGCTTAGGACAGAAATCTAGCAATCAGCCCCAGCATTTT. Translated: CASSLGQKSSNQPQHF.